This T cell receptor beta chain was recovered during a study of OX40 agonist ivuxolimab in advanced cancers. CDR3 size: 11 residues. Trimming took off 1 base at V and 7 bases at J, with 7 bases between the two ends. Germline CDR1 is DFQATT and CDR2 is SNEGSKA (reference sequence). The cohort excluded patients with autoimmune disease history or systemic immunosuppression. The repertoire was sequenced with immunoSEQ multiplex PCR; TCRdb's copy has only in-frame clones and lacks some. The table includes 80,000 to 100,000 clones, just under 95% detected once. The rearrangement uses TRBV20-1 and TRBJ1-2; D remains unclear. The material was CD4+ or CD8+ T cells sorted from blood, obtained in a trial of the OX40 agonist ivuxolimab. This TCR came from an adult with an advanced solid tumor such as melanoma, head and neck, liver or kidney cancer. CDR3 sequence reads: CSARGDLGYTF. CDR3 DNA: TGCAGTGCTAGAGGGGATCTTGGCTACACCTTC.